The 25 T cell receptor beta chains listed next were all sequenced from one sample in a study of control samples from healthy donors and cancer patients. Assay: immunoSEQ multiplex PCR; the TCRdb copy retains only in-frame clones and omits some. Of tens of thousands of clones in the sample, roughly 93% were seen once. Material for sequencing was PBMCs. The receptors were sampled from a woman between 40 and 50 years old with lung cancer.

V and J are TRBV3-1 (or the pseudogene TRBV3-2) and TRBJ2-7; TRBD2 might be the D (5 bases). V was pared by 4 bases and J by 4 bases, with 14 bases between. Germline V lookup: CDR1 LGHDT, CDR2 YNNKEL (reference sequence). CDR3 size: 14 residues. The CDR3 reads CASSRTSEGYEQYF. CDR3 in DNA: TGTGCCAGCAGCCGGACTTCCGAGGGATACGAGCAGTACTTC.

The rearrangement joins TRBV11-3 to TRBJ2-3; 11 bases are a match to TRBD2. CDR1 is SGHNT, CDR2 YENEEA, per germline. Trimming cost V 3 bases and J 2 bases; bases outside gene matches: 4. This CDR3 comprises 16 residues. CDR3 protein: CASSLSSGGYTDTQYF. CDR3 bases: TGTGCCAGCAGCTTGTCTAGCGGGGGGTACACAGATACGCAGTATTTT.

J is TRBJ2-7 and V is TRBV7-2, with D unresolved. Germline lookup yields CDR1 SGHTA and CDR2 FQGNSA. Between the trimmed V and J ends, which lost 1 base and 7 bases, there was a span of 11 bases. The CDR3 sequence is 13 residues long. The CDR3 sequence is CASSLVFMGEQYF. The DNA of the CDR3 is TGTGCCAGCAGCTTAGTCTTCATGGGGGAGCAGTACTTC.

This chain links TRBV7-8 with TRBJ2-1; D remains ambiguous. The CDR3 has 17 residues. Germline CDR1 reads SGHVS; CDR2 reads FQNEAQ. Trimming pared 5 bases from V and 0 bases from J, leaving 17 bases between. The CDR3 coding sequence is TGTGCCAGCAGCCCGCTTGGACCCCTAACCTCCTACAATGAGCAGTTCTTC. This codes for CASSPLGPLTSYNEQFF. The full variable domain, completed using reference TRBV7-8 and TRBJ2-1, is GAGVSQSPRYKVAKRGQDVALRCDPISGHVSLFWYQQALGQGPEFLTYFQNEAQLDKSGLPSDRFFAERPEGSVSTLKIQRTQQEDSAVYLCASSPLGPLTSYNEQFFGPGTRLTVL.

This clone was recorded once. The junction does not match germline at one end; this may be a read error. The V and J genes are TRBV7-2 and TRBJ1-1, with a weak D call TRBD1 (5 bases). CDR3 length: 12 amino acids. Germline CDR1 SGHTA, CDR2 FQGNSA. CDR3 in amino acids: CASSLAGVGAFF. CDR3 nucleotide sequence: TGTGCCAGCAGCCTAGCGGGGGTAGGGGCTTTCTTT.

The CDR3 DNA sequence: TGCAGCGTCCACACCACCTTCGAAGCTTTCTTT. This encodes CSVHTTFEAFF. V usage is TRBV29-1 and J usage is TRBJ1-1, with D uncertain. The CDR3 runs 11 residues. Trimming left V 6 bases short and J 8 bases short, with 13 bases between. The germline V gene encodes CDR1 SQVTM and CDR2 ANQGSEA.

CDR3 DNA sequence: TGCGCCAGCAGCCAGAGTAGGGACAGCTCTGGAAACACCATATATTTT. It yields the protein CASSQSRDSSGNTIYF. V gene TRBV4-1 combines with J gene TRBJ1-3, with 7 bases fitting TRBD1. The length of the CDR3 is 16 residues. V lost 3 bases, J lost 0 bases, and 5 bases stayed unmatched. From germline, CDR1 is MGHRA and CDR2 YSYEKL.

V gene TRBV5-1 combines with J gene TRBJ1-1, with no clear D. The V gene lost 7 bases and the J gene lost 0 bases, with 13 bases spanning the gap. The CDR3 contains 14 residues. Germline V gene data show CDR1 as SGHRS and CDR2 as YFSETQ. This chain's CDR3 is CASARYDLNTEAFF. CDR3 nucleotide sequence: TGCGCCAGCGCCCGGTATGACCTGAACACTGAAGCTTTCTTT.

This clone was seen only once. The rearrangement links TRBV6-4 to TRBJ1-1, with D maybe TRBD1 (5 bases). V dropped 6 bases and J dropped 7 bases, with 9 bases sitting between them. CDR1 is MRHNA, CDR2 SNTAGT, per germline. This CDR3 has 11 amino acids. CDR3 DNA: TGTGCCAGCAGACGGGACGGTGAAGCTTTCTTT. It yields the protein CASRRDGEAFF.

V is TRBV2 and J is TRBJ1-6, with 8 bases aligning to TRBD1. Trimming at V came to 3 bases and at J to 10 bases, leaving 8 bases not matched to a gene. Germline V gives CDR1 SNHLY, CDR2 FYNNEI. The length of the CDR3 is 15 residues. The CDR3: CASSETGTGSSPLHF. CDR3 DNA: TGTGCCAGCAGTGAGACCGGGACAGGATCATCACCCCTCCACTTT.

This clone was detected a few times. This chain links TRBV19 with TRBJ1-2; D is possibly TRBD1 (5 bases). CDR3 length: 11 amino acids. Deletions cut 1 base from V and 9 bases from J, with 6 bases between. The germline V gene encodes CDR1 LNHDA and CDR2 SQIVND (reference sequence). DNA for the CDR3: TGTGCCAGTAGTATAGGACAGCGCTACACCTTC. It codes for CASSIGQRYTF.

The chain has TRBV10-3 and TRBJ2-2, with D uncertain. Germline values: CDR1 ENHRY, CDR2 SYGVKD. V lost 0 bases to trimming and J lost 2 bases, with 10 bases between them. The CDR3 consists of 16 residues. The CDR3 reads CAISESTDLNTGELFF. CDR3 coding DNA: TGTGCCATCAGTGAGTCCACAGACCTTAACACCGGGGAGCTGTTTTTT.

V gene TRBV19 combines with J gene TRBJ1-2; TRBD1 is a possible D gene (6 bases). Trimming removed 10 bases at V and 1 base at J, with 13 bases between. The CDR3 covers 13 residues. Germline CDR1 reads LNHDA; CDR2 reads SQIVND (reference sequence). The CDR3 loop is CATRTDLNYGYTF. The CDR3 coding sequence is TGTGCCACCAGGACAGATCTTAACTATGGCTACACCTTC.

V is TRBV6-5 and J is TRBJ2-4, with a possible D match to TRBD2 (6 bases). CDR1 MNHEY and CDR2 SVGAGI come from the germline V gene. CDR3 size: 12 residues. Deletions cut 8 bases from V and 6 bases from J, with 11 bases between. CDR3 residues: CASSSGLNIQYF. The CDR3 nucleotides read TGTGCCAGCTCATCGGGACTAAACATTCAGTACTTC.

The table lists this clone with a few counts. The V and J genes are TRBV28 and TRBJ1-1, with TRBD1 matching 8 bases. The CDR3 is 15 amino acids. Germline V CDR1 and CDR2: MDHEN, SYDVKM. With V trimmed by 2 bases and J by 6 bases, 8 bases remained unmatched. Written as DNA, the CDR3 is TGTGCCAGCAGTTTACGACAGGGGTTGAGGGCTGAAGCTTTCTTT. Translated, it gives CASSLRQGLRAEAFF. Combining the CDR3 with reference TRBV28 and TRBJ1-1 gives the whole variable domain DVKVTQSSRYLVKRTGEKVFLECVQDMDHENMFWYRQDPGLGLRLIYFSYDVKMKEKGDIPEGYSVSREKKERFSLILESASTNQTSMYLCASSLRQGLRAEAFFGQGTRLTVV.

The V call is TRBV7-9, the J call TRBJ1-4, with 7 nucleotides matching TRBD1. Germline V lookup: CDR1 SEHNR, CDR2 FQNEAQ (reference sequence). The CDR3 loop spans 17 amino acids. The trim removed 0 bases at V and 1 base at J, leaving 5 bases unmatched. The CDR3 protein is CASSLAGRGGTNEKLFF. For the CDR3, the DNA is TGTGCCAGCAGCTTAGCAGGCAGGGGGGGAACTAATGAAAAACTGTTTTTT.

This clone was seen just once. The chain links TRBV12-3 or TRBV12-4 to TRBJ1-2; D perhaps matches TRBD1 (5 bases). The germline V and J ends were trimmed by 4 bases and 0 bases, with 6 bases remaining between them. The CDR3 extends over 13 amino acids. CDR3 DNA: TGTGCCAGCAGTTGGACACCTAACTATGGCTACACCTTC. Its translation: CASSWTPNYGYTF.

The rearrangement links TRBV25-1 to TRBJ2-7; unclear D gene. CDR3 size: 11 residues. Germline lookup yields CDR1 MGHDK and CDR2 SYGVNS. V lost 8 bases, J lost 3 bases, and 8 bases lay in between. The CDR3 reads CASLDIYEQYF. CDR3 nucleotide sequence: TGTGCCAGCCTTGACATCTACGAGCAGTACTTC.

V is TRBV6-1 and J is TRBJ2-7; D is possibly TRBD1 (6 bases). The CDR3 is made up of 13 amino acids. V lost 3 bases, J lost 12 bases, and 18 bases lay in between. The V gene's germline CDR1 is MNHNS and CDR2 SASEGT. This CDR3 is CASSDPQGYEGYF. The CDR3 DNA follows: TGTGCCAGCAGTGACCCGCAGGGGTACGAGGGGTACTTC.

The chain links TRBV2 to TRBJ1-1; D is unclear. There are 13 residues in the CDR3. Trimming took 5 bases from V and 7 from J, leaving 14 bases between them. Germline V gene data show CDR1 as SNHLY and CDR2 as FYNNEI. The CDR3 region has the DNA TGTGCCAGCAGTCCGGACGGCAGTCTTGAAGCTTTCTTT. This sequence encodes CASSPDGSLEAFF.

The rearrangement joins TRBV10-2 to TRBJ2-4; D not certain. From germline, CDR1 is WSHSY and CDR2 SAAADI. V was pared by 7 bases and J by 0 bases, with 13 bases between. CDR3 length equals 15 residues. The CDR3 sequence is CASTGQVLAKNIQYF. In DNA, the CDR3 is TGCGCCAGCACTGGGCAGGTCTTAGCCAAAAACATTCAGTACTTC.

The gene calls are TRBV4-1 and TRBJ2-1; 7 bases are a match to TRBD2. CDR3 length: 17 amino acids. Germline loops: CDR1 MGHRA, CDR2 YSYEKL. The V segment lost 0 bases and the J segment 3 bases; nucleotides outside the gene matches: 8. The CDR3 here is CASSQDGAGQFYNEQFF. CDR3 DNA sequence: TGCGCCAGCAGCCAAGATGGAGCGGGGCAATTCTACAATGAGCAGTTCTTC.

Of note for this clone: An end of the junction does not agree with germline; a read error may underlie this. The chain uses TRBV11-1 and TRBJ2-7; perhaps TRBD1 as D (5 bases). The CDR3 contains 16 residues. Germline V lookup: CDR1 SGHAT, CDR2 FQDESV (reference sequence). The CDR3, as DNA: TGTGCCAGCAGCCTCGATAGGGGCGCGCTCTCCCACGAGCAGTACTTC. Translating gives CASSLDRGALSHEQYF.

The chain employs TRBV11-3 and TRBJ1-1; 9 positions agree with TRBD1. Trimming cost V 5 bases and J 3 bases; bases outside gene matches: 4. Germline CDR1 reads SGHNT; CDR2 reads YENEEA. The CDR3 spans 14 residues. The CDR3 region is CASSPRTGDTEAFF. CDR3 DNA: TGTGCCAGCAGCCCCAGGACAGGGGACACTGAAGCTTTCTTT.

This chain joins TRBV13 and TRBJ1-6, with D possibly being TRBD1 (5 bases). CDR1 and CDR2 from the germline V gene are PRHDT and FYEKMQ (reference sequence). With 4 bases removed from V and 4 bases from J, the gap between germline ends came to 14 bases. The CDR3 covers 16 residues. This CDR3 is CASSSRGARYNSPLHF. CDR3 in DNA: TGTGCCAGCAGCTCGCGCGGGGCCAGGTATAATTCACCCCTCCACTTT. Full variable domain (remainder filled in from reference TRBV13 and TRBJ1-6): AAGVIQSPRHLIKEKRETATLKCYPIPRHDTVYWYQQGPGQDPQFLISFYEKMQSDKGSIPDRFSAQQFSDYHSELNMSSLELGDSALYFCASSSRGARYNSPLHFGNGTRLTVT.